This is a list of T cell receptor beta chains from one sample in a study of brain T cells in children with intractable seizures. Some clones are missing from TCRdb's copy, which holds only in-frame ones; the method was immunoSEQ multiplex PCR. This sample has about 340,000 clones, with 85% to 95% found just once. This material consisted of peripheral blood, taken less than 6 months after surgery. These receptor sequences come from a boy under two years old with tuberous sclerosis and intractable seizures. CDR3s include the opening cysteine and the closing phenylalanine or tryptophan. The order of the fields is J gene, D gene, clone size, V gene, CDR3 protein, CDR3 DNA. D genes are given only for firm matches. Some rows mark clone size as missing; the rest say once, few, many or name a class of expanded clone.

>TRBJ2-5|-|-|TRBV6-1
CASSEASPETQYF
TGTGCCAGCAGTGAAGCGTCACCGGAGACCCAGTACTTC
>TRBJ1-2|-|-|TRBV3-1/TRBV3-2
CASSQEHRVYGYTF
TGTGCCAGCAGCCAAGAGCACAGGGTCTATGGCTACACCTTC
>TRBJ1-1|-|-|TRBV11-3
CASSLLTADTEAFF
TGTGCCAGCAGCCTACTAACTGCGGACACTGAAGCTTTCTTT
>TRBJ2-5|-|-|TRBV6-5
CASRSGLYEETQYF
TGTGCCAGCAGATCAGGACTCTATGAGGAGACCCAGTACTTC
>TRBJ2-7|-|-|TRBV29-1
CSVEEVGRNYEQYF
TGCAGCGTTGAAGAAGTCGGGAGAAACTACGAGCAGTACTTC
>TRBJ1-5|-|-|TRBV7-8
CASSTLVDNQPQHF
TGTGCCAGCAGCACTTTAGTGGACAATCAGCCCCAGCATTTT
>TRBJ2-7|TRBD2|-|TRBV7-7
CASTLRAGMVHEQYF
TGTGCTAGCACCCTACGAGCGGGGATGGTCCACGAGCAGTACTTC
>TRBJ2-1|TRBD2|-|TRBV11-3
CASSSTSGVGNEQFF
TGTGCCAGCAGCTCGACTAGCGGGGTTGGCAATGAGCAGTTCTTC
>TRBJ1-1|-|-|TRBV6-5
CASRAGGNTEAFF
TGTGCCAGCAGGGCGGGGGGGAACACTGAAGCTTTCTTT
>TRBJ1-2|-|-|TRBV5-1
CASDETGGKNYGYTF
TGCGCCAGTGATGAAACGGGGGGGAAGAACTATGGCTACACCTTC
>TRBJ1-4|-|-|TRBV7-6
CASSLVYHGTPDLNEKLFF
TGTGCCAGCAGCTTAGTTTACCATGGGACCCCCGACCTTAATGAAAAACTGTTTTTT
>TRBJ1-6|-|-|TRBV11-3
CASSLLSVSGSPLHF
TGTGCCAGCAGCTTACTTTCAGTTTCGGGTTCACCCCTCCACTTT
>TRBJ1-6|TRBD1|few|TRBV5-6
CASSFRDRVNSPLHF
TGTGCCAGCAGCTTCCGGGACAGGGTTAATTCACCCCTCCACTTT
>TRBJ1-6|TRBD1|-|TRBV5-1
CASTVDRGDSPLHF
TGCGCCAGCACCGTGGACAGGGGGGATTCACCCCTCCACTTT
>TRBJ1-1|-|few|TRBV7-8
CASSLDQGNTEAFF
TGTGCCAGCAGCTTGGACCAGGGGAACACTGAAGCTTTCTTT
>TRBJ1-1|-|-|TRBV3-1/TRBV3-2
CASSHQGYTEAFF
TGTGCCAGCAGCCACCAGGGGTACACTGAAGCTTTCTTT
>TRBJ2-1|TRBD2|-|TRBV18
CASSPRREDNEQFF
TGTGCCAGCTCACCAAGGCGGGAGGACAATGAGCAGTTCTTC